One sample yielded the 17 T cell receptor beta chains listed below, sequenced in a study of T-cell reconstitution after alpha-beta-depleted transplantation in children. Molecular barcoding with unique molecular identifiers was used for the TCRbeta library. One entry per CDR3 protein results from TCRdb running MiXCR on the PCR reads. In the table there are around 700,000 distinct CDR3 sequences, less than 15% of which are singletons. Sample: PBMCs, taken before TCRalphabeta/CD19-depleted stem cell transplant. The receptor source for this set is a girl aged 2 to 9 with congenital amegakaryocytic thrombocytopenia, due to receive a stem cell transplant.

This clonotype was seen ten or more times. The V call is TRBV28, the J call TRBJ2-4; D is perhaps TRBD1 (5 bases). Trimming took off 3 bases at V and 0 bases at J, with 15 bases between the two ends. Germline V gene data show CDR1 as MDHEN and CDR2 as SYDVKM. The CDR3 sequence is 17 residues long. CDR3 loop: CASSFGWQGLAKNIQYF. CDR3 sequence (DNA): TGTGCCAGCAGTTTCGGGTGGCAGGGCTTAGCCAAAAACATTCAGTACTTC.

In this sample, this clonotype turned up a few times. The CDR3 bases are TGCAGTGCTCTTAGGACTAGCGGGAGGGGCACACTTGGGTTCTTC. Translating it yields CSALRTSGRGTLGFF. The V gene is TRBV20-1, the J gene TRBJ2-1; 15 bases match TRBD2. V was clipped by 5 bases and J by 15 bases; unmatched bases: 14. The CDR3 extends over 15 amino acids. Germline CDR1 reads DFQATT; CDR2 reads SNEGSKA (reference sequence).

This clonotype was seen a handful of times. The CDR3 bases are TGCGCCAGCAGCTTAAACATCCGAATGGCGGGGGTCGGGCACGAGCAGTACTTC. The encoded protein is CASSLNIRMAGVGHEQYF. The rearrangement uses TRBV5-1 and TRBJ2-7; 7 bases match TRBD2. Losses at the gene ends were 2 bases for V and 5 bases for J; bases not matched to a gene: 19. In germline, CDR1 is SGHRS, CDR2 YFSETQ. The CDR3 sequence is 18 residues long.

The chain is built from TRBV7-7 and TRBJ2-1; 8 bases match TRBD2. Germline CDR1 SSHAT, CDR2 FNYEAQ (reference sequence). V dropped 0 bases and J dropped 4; count of bases not matched to a gene: 14. This CDR3 has 19 residues. The CDR3 loop reads CASSLAVTASGSEYNEQFF. The CDR3 bases are TGTGCCAGCAGCTTAGCTGTGACTGCCAGCGGGAGCGAATACAATGAGCAGTTCTTC.

Ten or more counts support this clonotype. The rearrangement links TRBV20-1 to TRBJ2-1, with 11 bases aligning to TRBD1. The CDR3 contains 20 residues. Germline V CDR1 and CDR2: DFQATT, SNEGSKA (reference sequence). The junction had 17 bases not matched to a gene; V was cut back by 4 bases and J by 0 bases. This CDR3 reads CSATSGQGAGGSNSYNEQFF. CDR3 nucleotides: TGCAGTGCTACCTCAGGACAGGGGGCGGGAGGGAGTAACTCCTACAATGAGCAGTTCTTC.

This clonotype came up many times. The chain has TRBV12-5 and TRBJ2-4; D is perhaps TRBD2 (6 bases). The CDR3 runs 12 residues. V lost 6 bases and J 7 bases, leaving 10 bases between the germline ends. The V gene's germline CDR1 is LGHNT and CDR2 FRNRAP. Written as DNA, the CDR3 is TGTGCTAGTGGCGGGGGAGGTAACATTCAGTACTTC. Translating it yields CASGGGGNIQYF.

This chain joins TRBV14 and TRBJ2-3, with a tentative D call TRBD2 (6 bases). CDR3 length: 13 amino acids. Germline loops: CDR1 SGHDN, CDR2 FVKESK. Trimming cost V 4 bases and J 7 bases, with 12 bases left between them. CDR3: CASSRLGRYTQYF. The CDR3 region has the DNA TGTGCCAGCAGCCGACTAGGACGCTATACGCAGTATTTT.

This rearrangement joins TRBV7-9 to TRBJ2-1, with a tentative D call TRBD2 (5 bases). The CDR3 totals 18 residues. Germline V gene sequence: CDR1 SEHNR, CDR2 FQNEAQ (reference sequence). The germline V and J ends were trimmed by 2 bases and 0 bases, with 17 bases remaining between them. CDR3 bases: TGTGCCAGCAGCTTAAGCTTCGGTGGGGAGAGCTCCTACAATGAGCAGTTCTTC. Translation gives CASSLSFGGESSYNEQFF. The full variable domain, rest sourced from reference TRBV7-9 and TRBJ2-1, is DTGVSQNPRHKITKRGQNVTFRCDPISEHNRLYWYRQTLGQGPEFLTYFQNEAQLEKSRLLSDRFSAERPKGSFSTLEIQRTEQGDSAMYLCASSLSFGGESSYNEQFFGPGTRLTVL.

J is TRBJ1-2 and V is TRBV7-9; D is unclear. V lost 8 bases and J lost 8, with 12 bases in between. CDR1 SEHNR and CDR2 FQNEAQ come from the germline V gene (reference sequence). This CDR3 region has 11 residues. In DNA, the CDR3 is TGTGCCAGCGCCGCAGGTCGAGGCTACACCTTC. Its protein product is CASAAGRGYTF.

The chain combines TRBV5-1 with TRBJ2-5; 7 positions match TRBD2. V trimming: 5 bases; J trimming: 7 bases; junction bases outside the gene matches: 11. CDR1 is SGHRS and CDR2 is YFSETQ in the germline V gene. This CDR3 comprises 14 residues. CDR3 nucleotides: TGCGCCAGCAGTACGACGGGGGGACTGGGGACCCAGTACTTC. Its protein is CASSTTGGLGTQYF.

The table lists this clonotype with a count of one. This may be a read error, as it is one base from a much larger clone. The chain has TRBV11-2 and TRBJ1-5; D is ambiguous. This CDR3 is 18 amino acids long. The V end lost 3 bases, the J end lost 0 bases, and 18 bases lay between the germline ends. Germline loops: CDR1 SGHAT, CDR2 FQNNGV. CDR3 loop: CASSFPPLDCYSNQPQHF. The CDR3 DNA follows: TGTGCCAGCAGCTTTCCCCCCTTGGACTGCTATAGCAATCAGCCCCAGCATTTT. Full variable domain (outside the CDR3, taken from reference TRBV11-2 and TRBJ1-5): EAGVAQSPRYKIIEKRQSVAFWCNPISGHATLYWYQQILGQGPKLLIQFQNNGVVDDSQLPKDRFSAERLKGVDSTLKIQPAKLEDSAVYLCASSFPPLDCYSNQPQHFGDGTRLSIL.

This clonotype was detected a few times. This chain uses TRBV29-1 with TRBJ2-1; D is uncertain. Trimming shortened V by 6 bases and J by 5 bases, and 11 bases separated the two germline ends. From germline, CDR1 is SQVTM and CDR2 ANQGSEA. There are 12 residues in the CDR3. CDR3 protein: CSVPAPNNEQFF. CDR3 bases: TGCAGCGTCCCCGCCCCTAACAATGAGCAGTTCTTC.

This clonotype has just a few counts. The chain links TRBV20-1 to TRBJ2-1; D not resolved. Trimming removed 3 bases at V and 5 bases at J, with 11 bases between. In germline, CDR1 is DFQATT, CDR2 SNEGSKA (reference sequence). The CDR3 is 13 residues long. The CDR3 loop reads CSARWLLDNEQFF. DNA of the CDR3: TGCAGTGCTAGGTGGTTGTTAGACAATGAGCAGTTCTTC.

Worth noting for this clonotype: Given a much more abundant clone one base away, this may be a read error. This chain joins TRBV29-1 and TRBJ1-3; TRBD1 might be the D (5 bases). Germline assignment: CDR1 SQVTM and CDR2 ANQGSEA. The V end was cut by 6 bases, the J end by 2 bases, with 14 bases between. The CDR3 has 14 amino acids. The CDR3 spells CSVRMGRTGNTIYF. The CDR3 region has the DNA TGCAGCGTCAGGATGGGGCGCACTGGAAACACCATATATTTT.

V usage is TRBV12-3 or TRBV12-4 and J usage is TRBJ2-5; D tentatively reads TRBD1 or TRBD2 (5 bases each). This CDR3 has 13 amino acids. The CDR3 nucleotides read TGTGTCCCCCGGGAAGACGAGGGGGAGACCCAGTACTTC. This codes for CVPREDEGETQYF.

The chain combines TRBV5-6 with TRBJ2-5, with 11 bases that match TRBD2. The CDR3 runs to 16 residues. Per the germline V gene, CDR1 is SGHDT and CDR2 is YYEEEE. J was trimmed by 4 bases and V by 2 bases; bases with no gene match: 7. The CDR3 DNA is TGTGCCAGCAGCTTTTTTAGCGGGAGGGCCGCAGAGACCCAGTACTTC. Translating it yields CASSFFSGRAAETQYF.

In this sample, this clonotype turned up a few times. The chain's CDR3 is CSARDRQSYGYTF. CDR3 coding DNA: TGCAGTGCTAGGGATCGGCAGAGCTATGGCTACACCTTC. V gene TRBV20-1 combines with J gene TRBJ1-2; D remains ambiguous. Germline CDR1 and CDR2: DFQATT and SNEGSKA (reference sequence). The V end was cut by 3 bases, the J end by 4 bases, with 12 bases between. This CDR3 is 13 amino acids long.